One sample yielded the 5 T cell receptor beta chains listed below, sequenced in a study of PD-L1 blockade in urothelial cancer. The method was immunoSEQ multiplex PCR; TCRdb's version includes in-frame clones alone and lacks a portion of them. The data contain fewer than 85,000 clones, 88% of them singletons. Time point in this sample: peripheral blood 6 weeks after treatment start. The specimen comprised PBMCs, sampled around atezolizumab (anti-PD-L1) treatment. The receptors shown here come from a man between 60 and 75 years old with urothelial cancer.

In this sample, this clone turned up a few times. V gene TRBV6-1 combines with J gene TRBJ1-2; TRBD1 might be the D (6 bases). V dropped 7 bases and J dropped 8 bases, with 17 bases sitting between them. The CDR3 contains 13 residues. The V gene's germline CDR1 is MNHNS and CDR2 SASEGT. The CDR3 loop reads CASTNRDPYGYTF. CDR3 DNA sequence: TGTGCCAGCACCAACAGGGATCCCTACGGCTACACCTTC.

The V call is TRBV29-1, the J call TRBJ2-3; D remains unclear. The CDR3 spans 11 residues. V dropped 8 bases and J dropped 1 base, with 7 bases sitting between them. Per germline, CDR1 SQVTM and CDR2 ANQGSEA. The DNA of the CDR3 is TGCAGCTTGAGAGGCACAGATACGCAGTATTTT. This gives the protein CSLRGTDTQYF.

This rearrangement joins TRBV6-1 to TRBJ2-2; D may be TRBD1 (6 bases). The CDR3 runs 16 residues. Trimming left V 1 base short and J 4 bases short, with 13 bases between. Germline CDR1 MNHNS, CDR2 SASEGT. Here the CDR3 DNA reads TGTGCCAGCAGTGAAGGTTGGACAGTCCCCACCGGGGAGCTGTTTTTT. Translation gives CASSEGWTVPTGELFF.

This clone appeared a few times. The chain employs TRBV15 and TRBJ1-2; 7 nucleotides match TRBD1. V lost 5 bases, J lost 5 bases, and 2 bases stayed unmatched. Germline V lookup: CDR1 LNHNV, CDR2 YYDKDF (reference sequence). This CDR3 is 12 amino acids long. Written as DNA, the CDR3 is TGTGCCACCAGCGCGACAGGGTATGGCTACACCTTC. Its protein product is CATSATGYGYTF.

This clone appeared a single time. The chain couples TRBV4-2 to TRBJ1-2, with D unclear. The ends were cut back, 0 bases at V and 1 base at J, with 9 bases in the middle. Germline V lookup: CDR1 LGHNA, CDR2 YNFKEQ. The CDR3 runs to 15 residues. In DNA, the CDR3 is TGTGCCAGCAGCCAAGATGCGGGAGTTAACTATGGCTACACCTTC. Translated: CASSQDAGVNYGYTF.